Below, 11 T cell receptor beta chains from the same sample are listed, as sequenced in a study of cytotoxic CD8 clonotypes in ibrutinib-treated CLL. Produced via immunoSEQ multiplex PCR; TCRdb's table is partial and in-frame only. The table shows approximately 190,000 clones, with roughly three quarters occurring only once. Sample: PBMCs, taken after 12 months of ibrutinib treatment. These receptors all stem from a human donor with chronic lymphocytic leukemia.

The V and J genes are TRBV6-6 and TRBJ2-7; D gene ambiguous. Germline CDR1 and CDR2: MNHNY and SVGAGI (reference sequence). V gave up 2 bases and J gave up 2 bases, with 16 bases separating them. This CDR3 region has 16 residues. CDR3 nucleotide sequence: TGTGCCAGCAGTTACACCGCCCAGCCCATTCCCTACGAGCAGTACTTC. This gives the protein CASSYTAQPIPYEQYF.

About this clone: A junction end diverges from the germline sequence, so it may reflect a read error. The chain employs TRBV7-3 and TRBJ2-1, with D tentatively TRBD2 (6 bases). CDR1 is SGHTA and CDR2 is FQGTGA in the germline V gene. The CDR3 is made up of 14 amino acids. The CDR3 nucleotides read TGTGCCAGCAGCTCCCGGGACTCCAACAATGAGCAGTTCTTC. It specifies CASSSRDSNNEQFF.

The chain has TRBV6-5 and TRBJ1-5; D possibly corresponds to TRBD1 (5 bases). Germline V gives CDR1 MNHEY, CDR2 SVGAGI. The CDR3 spans 15 residues. Trimming left V 8 bases short and J 0 bases short, with 14 bases between. CDR3 in amino acids: CASGVSGNSNQPQHF. As DNA, the CDR3 is TGTGCCAGCGGCGTATCAGGGAATAGCAATCAGCCCCAGCATTTT.

This clone was counted once. A clone one base away is much larger, so this may be a read error. The chain employs TRBV18 and TRBJ2-3; D not certain. This CDR3 spans 12 amino acids. Germline V gene data show CDR1 as KGHSH and CDR2 as LQKENI. V shed 3 bases and J shed 2 bases, with 3 bases lying between them. The chain's CDR3 is CASSPTTDTQYF. In nucleotides, the CDR3 is TGTGCCAGCTCACCTACCACAGATACGCAGTATTTT. Filled out from reference TRBV18 and TRBJ2-3, the complete variable domain reads NAGVMQNPRHLVRRRGQEARLRCSPMKGHSHVYWYRQLPEEGLKFMVYLQKENIIDESGMPKERFSAEFPKEGPSILRIQQVVRGDSAAYFCASSPTTDTQYFGPGTRLTVL.

The CDR3 DNA reads as TGCAGTTACACTTTGGGTCAGCAGTACTTC. Protein sequence: CSYTLGQQYF. The chain carries TRBV20-1 and TRBJ2-7, with no clear D. The CDR3 totals 10 residues. Trimming removed 8 bases from V and 8 bases from J, with 13 bases in between. Germline V gene lookup returns CDR1 DFQATT and CDR2 SNEGSKA (reference sequence).

This clone was detected only a few times. This chain links TRBV11-2 with TRBJ1-5; 8 nucleotides match TRBD1. From germline, CDR1 is SGHAT and CDR2 FQNNGV. CDR3 length equals 15 residues. The V segment lost 2 bases and the J segment 6 bases; nucleotides outside the gene matches: 6. CDR3 region: CASSLYQGAGQPQHF. CDR3 DNA sequence: TGTGCCAGCAGCTTATACCAGGGGGCAGGTCAGCCCCAGCATTTT.

The chain combines TRBV6-1 with TRBJ1-4; 9 bases line up with TRBD1. Germline CDR1 reads MNHNS; CDR2 reads SASEGT. The CDR3 contains 15 residues. The V gene end was trimmed by 4 bases and the J gene end by 7 bases; junction bases not matched to a gene: 7. CDR3 region: CASSGTGGGGEKLFF. The CDR3 bases are TGTGCCAGCAGTGGAACAGGGGGCGGAGGTGAAAAACTGTTTTTT.

This chain joins TRBV27 and TRBJ1-5; tentative D call: TRBD1 (5 bases). V dropped 6 bases and J dropped 0 bases, with 12 bases sitting between them. This CDR3 contains 15 residues. Germline lookup yields CDR1 MNHEY and CDR2 SMNVEV (reference sequence). The CDR3 spells CASSQGRLSNQPQHF. CDR3 nucleotides: TGTGCCAGCAGCCAGGGACGGCTTAGCAATCAGCCCCAGCATTTT.

V and J are TRBV19 and TRBJ1-2; TRBD1 aligns across 7 bases. This CDR3 has 14 amino acids. Per germline, CDR1 LNHDA and CDR2 SQIVND (reference sequence). V was pared by 1 base and J by 5 bases, with 4 bases of the junction left unmatched. CDR3 in DNA: TGTGCCAGTAGTATAGTACAGGGGTCTTATGGCTACACCTTC. Its translation: CASSIVQGSYGYTF.

This clone was observed a few times. The CDR3 here is CSSEGDMGEQYF. The CDR3 DNA sequence: TGCAGCTCCGAAGGGGACATGGGGGAGCAGTACTTC. The chain joins TRBV29-1 to TRBJ2-7; perhaps TRBD1 as D (6 bases). With 8 bases removed from V and 7 bases from J, the gap between germline ends came to 18 bases. The CDR3 contains 12 residues. Germline CDR1 and CDR2: SQVTM and ANQGSEA.

The chain combines TRBV4-3 with TRBJ1-4; possibly TRBD1 for D (5 bases). This CDR3 spans 18 amino acids. Looked up from germline, CDR1 is LGHNA and CDR2 is YSLEER. Deletions cut 3 bases from V and 0 bases from J, with 17 bases between. The CDR3 region is CASSHEGAGTSTNEKLFF. The CDR3 DNA is TGCGCCAGCAGCCACGAAGGGGCGGGAACCTCAACTAATGAAAAACTGTTTTTT.